This is a list of T cell receptor beta chains from one sample in a study of T cell responses to AZD1222 COVID-19 vaccine. Profiled with immunoSEQ multiplex PCR; TCRdb holds only in-frame clones, not every one. This table has 210,000 or so clones, roughly 94% appearing once. Sequencing used peripheral blood, obtained 28 days after the second dose of the MenACWY control vaccine. The receptors were gathered from an adult who received the MenACWY meningococcal vaccine as a control. Both conserved end residues are trimmed from each CDR3.

v_gene,CDR3aa
TRBV30,AWSRRNRETQY
TRBV5-1,ASSSWTGIYEQY
TRBV7-6,ASSPREGNTIY
TRBV12-3/TRBV12-4,ASRTGSTGELF
TRBV5-8,ASSGLALDNNQAF
TRBV28,ASSFGAPQETQY
TRBV5-4,ASSADRTYGYT
TRBV28,ASSLVRVSYNSPLH
TRBV5-4,ASSLGDSPDTQY
TRBV7-8,ASSLGGQGAYEQY
TRBV10-3,AISERVREDNEQY
TRBV28,ASSSPKRHNYEQY
TRBV11-2,ASSYRLGGSSSGNTIY
TRBV18,ASSRDRDIPYEQY
TRBV28,ASSLTGNYGYT
TRBV5-8,ASSYDRGLYEQY
TRBV2,ASNWAQAGPYNEQF
TRBV7-2,ASSLASHGEQF
TRBV21-1,ASSKARDISLSYEQY
TRBV3-1/TRBV3-2,ASSQDRAVTIY
TRBV27,ASSPDRGNQPQH
TRBV5-1,ASSLRANANTGELF
TRBV6-5,AAARGVIDGYT
TRBV5-1,ASSSPGGNEQF
TRBV28,ASGRGSSGEQF
TRBV10-3,AISDSRGGQETQY
TRBV2,ASTERTKAGGTV
TRBV5-1,ASSSTGDSGNTIY
TRBV5-1,ASSPPVASGGTDTQY
TRBV6-2/TRBV6-3,ASSSQWGKDTEAF
TRBV11-2,ASGTEGRSEQY
TRBV18,ASSPRVDSTGELF
TRBV3-1/TRBV3-2,ASSQNSLNEKLF